This TCR beta chain was observed in a study of T-cell reconstitution after alpha-beta-depleted transplantation in children. CDR3 length: 15 amino acids. V lost 2 bases to trimming and J lost 2 bases, with 11 bases between them. The germline CDR1 and CDR2 sequences are MDHEN and SYDVKM. Unique molecular identifiers were used to barcode this TCRbeta library. TCRdb reanalysed the PCR reads using MiXCR and keeps one entry per CDR3 protein. The sample carries 500,000 or so distinct CDR3 sequences, less than 35% recorded once. Sequences were derived from PBMCs from the stem cell graft donor, sampled from the stem cell graft. V and J are TRBV28 and TRBJ2-3, with unresolved D. The clonotype was recovered from a human donor who donated a stem cell graft to a child with aplastic anemia. CDR3 nucleotide sequence: TGTGCCAGCAGTTTAGGGCAGCTTTTCACAGATACGCAGTATTTT. Its translation is CASSLGQLFTDTQYF.